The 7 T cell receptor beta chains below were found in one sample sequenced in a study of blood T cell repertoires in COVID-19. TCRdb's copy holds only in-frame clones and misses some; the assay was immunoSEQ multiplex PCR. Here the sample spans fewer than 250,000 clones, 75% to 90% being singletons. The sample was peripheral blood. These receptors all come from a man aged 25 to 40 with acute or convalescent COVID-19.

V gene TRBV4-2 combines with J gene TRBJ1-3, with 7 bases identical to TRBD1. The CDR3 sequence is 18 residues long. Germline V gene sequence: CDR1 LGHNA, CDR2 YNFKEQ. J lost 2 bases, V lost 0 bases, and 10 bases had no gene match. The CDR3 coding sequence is TGTGCCAGCAGCCAAGAAGGATCAGGGGGTAGAGCTGGAAACACCATATATTTT. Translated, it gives CASSQEGSGGRAGNTIYF.

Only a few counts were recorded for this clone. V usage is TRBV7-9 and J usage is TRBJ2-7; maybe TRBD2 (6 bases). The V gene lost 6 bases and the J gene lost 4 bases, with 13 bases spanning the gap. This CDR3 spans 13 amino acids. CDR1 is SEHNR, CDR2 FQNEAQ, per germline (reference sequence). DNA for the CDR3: TGTGCCAGCAGGTCGGAGGGTTCGTACGAGCAGTACTTC. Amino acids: CASRSEGSYEQYF.

CDR3 bases: TGCGCCAGCAGCCTGTCTAGCGGGAGCGCGTACGAGCAGTACTTC. This gives the protein CASSLSSGSAYEQYF. The chain recombines TRBV4-1 with TRBJ2-7, with TRBD2 identical over 10 bases. Germline CDR1 reads MGHRA; CDR2 reads YSYEKL. Germline trimming cut 4 bases from V and 4 bases from J; bases unmatched to any gene: 7. There are 15 residues in the CDR3.

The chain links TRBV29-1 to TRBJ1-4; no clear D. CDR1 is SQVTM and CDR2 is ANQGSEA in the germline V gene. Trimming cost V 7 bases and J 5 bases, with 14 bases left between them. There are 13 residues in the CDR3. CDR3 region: CSARGTGNEKLFF. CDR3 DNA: TGCAGCGCTCGGGGTACTGGGAATGAAAAACTGTTTTTT.

CDR3 sequence: CASSIPGQGAGYEQFF. The CDR3 nucleotides are TGTGCCAGTAGTATCCCTGGACAGGGGGCGGGCTATGAGCAGTTCTTC. The rearrangement links TRBV19 to TRBJ2-1; the match to TRBD1 covers 11 bases. The V gene end was trimmed by 3 bases and the J gene end by 8 bases; junction bases not matched to a gene: 9. Germline V gene data show CDR1 as LNHDA and CDR2 as SQIVND (reference sequence). The CDR3 runs to 16 residues.

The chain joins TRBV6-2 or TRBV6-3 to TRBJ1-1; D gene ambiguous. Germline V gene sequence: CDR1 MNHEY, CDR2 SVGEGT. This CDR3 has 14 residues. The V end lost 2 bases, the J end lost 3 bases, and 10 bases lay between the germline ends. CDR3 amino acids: CASSYISPHTEAFF. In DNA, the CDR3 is TGTGCCAGCAGTTACATTTCTCCTCACACTGAAGCTTTCTTT.

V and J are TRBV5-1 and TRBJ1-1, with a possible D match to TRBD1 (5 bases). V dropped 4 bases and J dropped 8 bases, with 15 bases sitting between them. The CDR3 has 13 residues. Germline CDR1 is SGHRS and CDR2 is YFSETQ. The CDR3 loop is CASSPSTENEAFF. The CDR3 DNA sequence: TGCGCCAGCAGCCCCTCGACAGAAAACGAAGCTTTCTTT. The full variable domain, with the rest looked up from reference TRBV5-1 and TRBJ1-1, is KAGVTQTPRYLIKTRGQQVTLSCSPISGHRSVSWYQQTPGQGLQFLFEYFSETQRNKGNFPGRFSGRQFSNSRSEMNVSTLELGDSALYLCASSPSTENEAFFGQGTRLTVV.